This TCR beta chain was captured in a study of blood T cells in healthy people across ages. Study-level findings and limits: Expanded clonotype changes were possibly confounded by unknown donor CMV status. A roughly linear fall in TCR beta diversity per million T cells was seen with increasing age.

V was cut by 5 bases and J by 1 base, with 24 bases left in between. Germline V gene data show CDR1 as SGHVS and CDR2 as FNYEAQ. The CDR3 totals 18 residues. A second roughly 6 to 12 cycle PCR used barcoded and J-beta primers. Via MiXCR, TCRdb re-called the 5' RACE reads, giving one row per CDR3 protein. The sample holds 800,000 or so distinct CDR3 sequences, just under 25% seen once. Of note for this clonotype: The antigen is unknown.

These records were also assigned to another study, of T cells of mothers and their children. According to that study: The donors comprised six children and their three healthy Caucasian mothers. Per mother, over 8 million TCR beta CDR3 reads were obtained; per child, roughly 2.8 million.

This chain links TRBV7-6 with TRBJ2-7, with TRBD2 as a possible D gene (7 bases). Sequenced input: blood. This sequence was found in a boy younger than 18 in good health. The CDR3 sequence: CASSARVGGTPESYEQYF. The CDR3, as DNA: TGTGCCAGCAGCGCTCGGGTGGGAGGGACACCAGAGTCCTACGAGCAGTACTTC.